This entry lists 31 T cell receptor beta chains sequenced from one sample in a study of blood T cell repertoires in COVID-19. TCRdb's copy holds only in-frame clones and misses some; the assay was immunoSEQ multiplex PCR. The sample includes some 57,000 clones, around 92% of them seen just once. Sample: peripheral blood. The origin of the receptors is a middle-aged man with active COVID-19.

The chain has TRBV7-2 and TRBJ1-5; TRBD1 matches at 8 bases. J lost 6 bases, V lost 3 bases, and 1 base had no gene match. The CDR3 spans 13 residues. In germline, CDR1 is SGHTA, CDR2 FQGNSA. The CDR3 bases are TGTGCCAGCAGCTTCAGGGGGCGTCAGCCCCAGCATTTT. It translates to CASSFRGRQPQHF.

The chain has TRBV27 and TRBJ1-4, with 7 nucleotides matching TRBD1. With 2 bases clipped from V and 8 bases from J, the junction kept 2 bases outside the gene matches. The CDR3 is 13 amino acids. The germline CDR1 and CDR2 sequences are MNHEY and SMNVEV (reference sequence). The CDR3 is CASSLAGGEKLFF. The CDR3 DNA reads TGTGCCAGCAGTTTAGCAGGGGGGGAAAAACTGTTTTTT.

The CDR3 DNA sequence: TGTGCCAGCTCACCAGTGACCCGAGAGGGGACCCAGTACTTC. Protein: CASSPVTREGTQYF. The genes are TRBV18 and TRBJ2-5; TRBD2 is a possible D gene (5 bases). The CDR3 length is 14 residues. Germline V lookup: CDR1 KGHSH, CDR2 LQKENI. V was shortened by 2 bases and J by 7 bases, with 14 bases between the two germline ends.

The chain has TRBV7-9 and TRBJ2-1; 9 nucleotides line up with TRBD2. Looked up from germline, CDR1 is SEHNR and CDR2 is FQNEAQ (reference sequence). J was trimmed by 8 bases and V by 6 bases; bases with no gene match: 11. This CDR3 comprises 15 residues. The CDR3, as DNA: TGTGCCAGCAGACCTGCTAGCGGGATTGGTGATGAGCAGTTCTTC. This gives the protein CASRPASGIGDEQFF.

The rearrangement uses TRBV5-1 and TRBJ2-3, with TRBD2 matching over 8 bases. The V segment lost 5 bases and the J segment 0 bases; nucleotides outside the gene matches: 5. The CDR3 spans 15 residues. Germline assignment: CDR1 SGHRS and CDR2 YFSETQ. Here the CDR3 DNA reads TGCGCCAGCAGAATTAGCGGGGACAGCACAGATACGCAGTATTTT. This sequence encodes CASRISGDSTDTQYF.

The rearrangement uses TRBV7-2 and TRBJ2-1, with 7 bases aligning to TRBD1. Germline values: CDR1 SGHTA, CDR2 FQGNSA. V trimming: 3 bases; J trimming: 5 bases; junction bases outside the gene matches: 1. The CDR3 sequence is 13 residues long. The CDR3 loop is CASSFDRDNEQFF. The CDR3 region has the DNA TGTGCCAGCAGCTTCGACAGGGACAATGAGCAGTTCTTC.

The chain is built from TRBV18 and TRBJ1-2, with D possibly matching TRBD1 (5 bases). CDR1 KGHSH and CDR2 LQKENI come from the germline V gene. CDR3 length equals 13 residues. Trimming cost V 2 bases and J 8 bases, with 12 bases left between them. CDR3 DNA: TGTGCCAGCTCACCAAATTGGGGGGACGGCTACACCTTC. Amino acid sequence: CASSPNWGDGYTF.

The gene calls are TRBV30 and TRBJ2-7; a possible D gene is TRBD1 (6 bases). This CDR3 region has 14 residues. V lost 2 bases, J lost 0 bases, and 11 bases lay in between. The germline V gene has CDR1 GTSNPN and CDR2 SVGIG (reference sequence). The CDR3: CAWSLQGSSYEQYF. The CDR3 DNA reads as TGTGCCTGGAGTCTCCAGGGGAGCTCCTACGAGCAGTACTTC.

The chain is built from TRBV30 and TRBJ2-3; 8 positions match TRBD2. Germline V gene sequence: CDR1 GTSNPN, CDR2 SVGIG (reference sequence). The CDR3 loop spans 14 amino acids. With V trimmed by 2 bases and J by 3 bases, 4 bases remained unmatched. The CDR3 DNA follows: TGTGCCTGGAGTTCGCGGGAGGTTACAGATACGCAGTATTTT. Its translation is CAWSSREVTDTQYF.

The table lists this clone with a count of one. The J gene is TRBJ1-4, the V gene TRBV5-8; 7 bases are a match to TRBD1. This CDR3 is built from 12 residues. The V gene's germline CDR1 is SGHTS and CDR2 YDEGEE. Trimming cost V 5 bases and J 5 bases; bases outside gene matches: 0. This CDR3 is CASRGGNEKLFF. The CDR3 region has the DNA TGTGCCAGCAGAGGGGGCAATGAAAAACTGTTTTTT.

The chain joins TRBV5-6 to TRBJ1-6; 9 bases align to TRBD1. The CDR3 has 15 residues. V trimming: 4 bases; J trimming: 16 bases; junction bases outside the gene matches: 15. From germline, CDR1 is SGHDT and CDR2 YYEEEE. The CDR3 sequence is CASSATGQGPSVLHF. CDR3 nucleotide sequence: TGTGCCAGCAGCGCAACGGGACAGGGCCCTAGTGTGCTCCACTTT.

CDR3 residues: CASSPPGQNMNTEAFF. The CDR3 nucleotides read TGTGCCAGCTCACCGCCGGGACAGAACATGAACACTGAAGCTTTCTTT. The J gene is TRBJ1-1, the V gene TRBV18; 7 bases are a match to TRBD1. The junction had 7 bases not matched to a gene; V was cut back by 3 bases and J by 0 bases. The CDR3 is 16 amino acids. Germline V gene sequence: CDR1 KGHSH, CDR2 LQKENI.

The chain combines TRBV6-5 with TRBJ2-3, with TRBD2 matching over 7 bases. Germline CDR1 MNHEY, CDR2 SVGAGI. This CDR3 has 13 amino acids. The junction had 6 bases not matched to a gene; V was cut back by 10 bases and J by 2 bases. This chain's CDR3 is CATSSGATDTQYF. Written as DNA, the CDR3 is TGTGCCACCTCCAGCGGGGCCACAGATACGCAGTATTTT.

This sequence joins TRBV5-4 and TRBJ2-1, with 8 bases aligning to TRBD1. Germline values: CDR1 SGHNT, CDR2 YYREEE (reference sequence). The CDR3 contains 16 residues. Unmatched junction bases numbered 10, after V lost 2 bases and J lost 6 bases. CDR3 DNA sequence: TGTGCCAGCAGCTTAAGATGGACAGGGATGGCCAATGAGCAGTTCTTC. This sequence encodes CASSLRWTGMANEQFF.

The rearrangement joins TRBV27 to TRBJ1-2; a possible D gene is TRBD1 (6 bases). Germline loops: CDR1 MNHEY, CDR2 SMNVEV (reference sequence). V was trimmed by 3 bases and J by 5 bases, leaving 25 bases between them. This CDR3 is 18 amino acids long. The DNA of the CDR3 is TGTGCCAGCAGTTTGAGTTTACCGGGACACGGGAATTCTTATGGCTACACCTTC. The encoded protein is CASSLSLPGHGNSYGYTF.

The rearrangement links TRBV5-5 to TRBJ2-1; 10 bases are a match to TRBD2. The CDR3 covers 16 residues. Looked up from germline, CDR1 is SGHKS and CDR2 is YYEKEE (reference sequence). J lost 1 base, V lost 4 bases, and 5 bases had no gene match. CDR3 in amino acids: CASSPGLAPSYNEQFF. CDR3 coding DNA: TGTGCCAGCAGCCCGGGACTAGCGCCTTCCTACAATGAGCAGTTCTTC.

The V gene is TRBV5-6, the J gene TRBJ2-5; the D gene is possibly TRBD2 (5 bases). The V end was cut by 4 bases, the J end by 7 bases, with 11 bases between. CDR1 and CDR2 from the germline V gene are SGHDT and YYEEEE. CDR3 length: 12 residues. The CDR3: CASSRGRGTQYF. In DNA, the CDR3 is TGTGCCAGCAGCCGGGGTCGCGGGACCCAGTACTTC.

This chain joins TRBV6-1 and TRBJ2-2; possibly TRBD1 for D (6 bases). Trimming cost V 3 bases and J 4 bases, with 9 bases left between them. The CDR3 extends over 14 amino acids. The V gene's germline CDR1 is MNHNS and CDR2 SASEGT. CDR3 DNA sequence: TGTGCCAGCAGTGAGGGACATCCCACCGGGGAGCTGTTTTTT. Encoded protein: CASSEGHPTGELFF.

The gene calls are TRBV5-1 and TRBJ1-1, with a weak D call TRBD1 (6 bases). CDR3 length: 14 amino acids. Germline CDR1 SGHRS, CDR2 YFSETQ. The germline V and J ends were trimmed by 4 bases and 1 base, with 11 bases remaining between them. The CDR3 DNA reads TGCGCCAGCAGCGTGACAGGTTCGAACACTGAAGCTTTCTTT. It translates to CASSVTGSNTEAFF. The whole variable domain, remainder taken from reference TRBV5-1 and TRBJ1-1, is KAGVTQTPRYLIKTRGQQVTLSCSPISGHRSVSWYQQTPGQGLQFLFEYFSETQRNKGNFPGRFSGRQFSNSRSEMNVSTLELGDSALYLCASSVTGSNTEAFFGQGTRLTVV.

The chain employs TRBV2 and TRBJ2-5, with TRBD2 identical over 7 bases. Per the germline V gene, CDR1 is SNHLY and CDR2 is FYNNEI. Germline trimming cut 8 bases from V and 5 bases from J; bases unmatched to any gene: 17. CDR3 size: 16 residues. The CDR3 nucleotides read TGTGCCAGCGACTCAGAAGCGGGGCTTTGGGGGGAGACCCAGTACTTC. The encoded protein is CASDSEAGLWGETQYF.

The gene calls are TRBV7-2 and TRBJ2-3; 7 bases match TRBD1. V dropped 4 bases and J dropped 6; count of bases not matched to a gene: 10. The CDR3 length is 15 residues. Germline V gene sequence: CDR1 SGHTA, CDR2 FQGNSA. The CDR3 region is CASSSRKQGRDTQYF. The CDR3 DNA reads as TGTGCCAGCAGCTCCCGAAAACAGGGGCGGGATACGCAGTATTTT.

The chain is built from TRBV15 and TRBJ1-2; D remains ambiguous. The germline V gene has CDR1 LNHNV and CDR2 YYDKDF (reference sequence). With 0 bases removed from V and 0 bases from J, the gap between germline ends came to 5 bases. This CDR3 region has 14 residues. The DNA for the CDR3 is TGTGCCACCAGCAGAGACGTCGCTAACTATGGCTACACCTTC. Its protein product is CATSRDVANYGYTF.

This chain's CDR3 is CASSISGLVAYNEQFF. The DNA for the CDR3 is TGTGCCAGTAGTATCTCGGGACTAGTGGCCTACAATGAGCAGTTCTTC. The chain has TRBV19 and TRBJ2-1; 8 bases map to TRBD2. Germline values: CDR1 LNHDA, CDR2 SQIVND (reference sequence). J lost 2 bases, V lost 3 bases, and 6 bases had no gene match. This CDR3 has 16 residues.

J is TRBJ2-7 and V is TRBV11-2; 10 bases are shared with TRBD1. The germline V gene has CDR1 SGHAT and CDR2 FQNNGV. The CDR3 consists of 15 residues. The V gene end was trimmed by 1 base and the J gene end by 6 bases; junction bases not matched to a gene: 6. The CDR3 DNA reads as TGTGCCAGCAGCTTAGGGGGGACAGGGGTTGGCGAGCAGTACTTC. Residues: CASSLGGTGVGEQYF.

The rearrangement uses TRBV2 and TRBJ1-1; D remains ambiguous. Germline V CDR1 and CDR2: SNHLY, FYNNEI. V gave up 3 bases and J gave up 0 bases, with 8 bases separating them. This CDR3 is built from 14 residues. Here the CDR3 reads CASSELSMNTEAFF. CDR3 DNA: TGTGCCAGCAGTGAGCTGAGCATGAACACTGAAGCTTTCTTT.

V is TRBV6-6 and J is TRBJ1-4, with 7 bases lining up with TRBD1. V was pared by 5 bases and J by 1 base, with 4 bases of the junction left unmatched. Looked up from germline, CDR1 is MNHNY and CDR2 is SVGAGI (reference sequence). The CDR3 is made up of 15 amino acids. The CDR3 DNA reads TGTGCCAGCAGTCCCGGGACAGAAACTAATGAAAAACTGTTTTTT. Amino acids: CASSPGTETNEKLFF.

The rearrangement joins TRBV6-5 to TRBJ2-2; D gene unclear. The CDR3 extends over 13 amino acids. V lost 10 bases to trimming and J lost 5 bases, with 14 bases between them. The V gene's germline CDR1 is MNHEY and CDR2 SVGAGI. The CDR3 DNA reads as TGTGCCACCTTTAAGCCCGGGACCGGGGAGCTGTTTTTT. It specifies CATFKPGTGELFF.

This chain uses TRBV3-1 (or the pseudogene TRBV3-2) with TRBJ2-3; no clear D. Trimming shortened V by 7 bases and J by 10 bases, and 15 bases separated the two germline ends. Germline-derived CDR1 and CDR2 are LGHDT and YNNKEL (reference sequence). This CDR3 is built from 12 residues. The CDR3 region is CASTTVGVAQYF. The CDR3 nucleotides read TGTGCCAGCACCACCGTCGGTGTGGCGCAGTATTTT.

The chain recombines TRBV3-1 (or the pseudogene TRBV3-2) with TRBJ2-2, with D possibly matching TRBD1 (6 bases). Germline loops: CDR1 LGHDT, CDR2 YNNKEL (reference sequence). V lost 0 bases, J lost 0 bases, and 17 bases lay in between. The CDR3 sequence is 19 residues long. The CDR3: CASSQDKTGETPNTGELFF. The CDR3 DNA reads as TGTGCCAGCAGCCAAGATAAGACAGGCGAAACTCCGAACACCGGGGAGCTGTTTTTT.

The rearrangement joins TRBV25-1 to TRBJ1-3; no clear D. Trimming stripped 4 bases from V and 2 bases from J, with 12 bases between. Germline CDR1 MGHDK, CDR2 SYGVNS. This CDR3 spans 15 amino acids. The CDR3 DNA sequence: TGTGCCAGCAGTGCCCCCGGGATCGCTGGAAACACCATATATTTT. Protein: CASSAPGIAGNTIYF.

The chain combines TRBV14 with TRBJ2-1; D gene uncertain. The germline V gene encodes CDR1 SGHDN and CDR2 FVKESK. V was trimmed by 0 bases and J by 9 bases, leaving 9 bases between them. The CDR3 totals 13 residues. The CDR3 bases are TGTGCCAGCAGCCAAGACCCGCGGAGTGAGCAGTTCTTC. It codes for CASSQDPRSEQFF.